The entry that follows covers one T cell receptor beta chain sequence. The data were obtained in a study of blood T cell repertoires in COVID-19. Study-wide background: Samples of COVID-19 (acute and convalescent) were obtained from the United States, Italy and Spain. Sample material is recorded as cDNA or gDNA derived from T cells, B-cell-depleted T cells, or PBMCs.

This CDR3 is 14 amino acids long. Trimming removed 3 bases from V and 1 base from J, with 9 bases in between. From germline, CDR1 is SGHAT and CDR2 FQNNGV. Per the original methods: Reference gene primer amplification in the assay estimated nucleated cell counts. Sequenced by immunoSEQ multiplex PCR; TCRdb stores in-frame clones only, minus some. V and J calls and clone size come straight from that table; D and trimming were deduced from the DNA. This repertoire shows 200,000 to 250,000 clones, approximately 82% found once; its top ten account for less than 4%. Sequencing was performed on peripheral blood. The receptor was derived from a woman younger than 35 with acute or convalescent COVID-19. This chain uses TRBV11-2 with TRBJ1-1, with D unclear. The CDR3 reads CASSFDMSNTEAFF. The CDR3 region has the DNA TGTGCCAGCAGCTTTGACATGTCGAACACTGAAGCTTTCTTT.